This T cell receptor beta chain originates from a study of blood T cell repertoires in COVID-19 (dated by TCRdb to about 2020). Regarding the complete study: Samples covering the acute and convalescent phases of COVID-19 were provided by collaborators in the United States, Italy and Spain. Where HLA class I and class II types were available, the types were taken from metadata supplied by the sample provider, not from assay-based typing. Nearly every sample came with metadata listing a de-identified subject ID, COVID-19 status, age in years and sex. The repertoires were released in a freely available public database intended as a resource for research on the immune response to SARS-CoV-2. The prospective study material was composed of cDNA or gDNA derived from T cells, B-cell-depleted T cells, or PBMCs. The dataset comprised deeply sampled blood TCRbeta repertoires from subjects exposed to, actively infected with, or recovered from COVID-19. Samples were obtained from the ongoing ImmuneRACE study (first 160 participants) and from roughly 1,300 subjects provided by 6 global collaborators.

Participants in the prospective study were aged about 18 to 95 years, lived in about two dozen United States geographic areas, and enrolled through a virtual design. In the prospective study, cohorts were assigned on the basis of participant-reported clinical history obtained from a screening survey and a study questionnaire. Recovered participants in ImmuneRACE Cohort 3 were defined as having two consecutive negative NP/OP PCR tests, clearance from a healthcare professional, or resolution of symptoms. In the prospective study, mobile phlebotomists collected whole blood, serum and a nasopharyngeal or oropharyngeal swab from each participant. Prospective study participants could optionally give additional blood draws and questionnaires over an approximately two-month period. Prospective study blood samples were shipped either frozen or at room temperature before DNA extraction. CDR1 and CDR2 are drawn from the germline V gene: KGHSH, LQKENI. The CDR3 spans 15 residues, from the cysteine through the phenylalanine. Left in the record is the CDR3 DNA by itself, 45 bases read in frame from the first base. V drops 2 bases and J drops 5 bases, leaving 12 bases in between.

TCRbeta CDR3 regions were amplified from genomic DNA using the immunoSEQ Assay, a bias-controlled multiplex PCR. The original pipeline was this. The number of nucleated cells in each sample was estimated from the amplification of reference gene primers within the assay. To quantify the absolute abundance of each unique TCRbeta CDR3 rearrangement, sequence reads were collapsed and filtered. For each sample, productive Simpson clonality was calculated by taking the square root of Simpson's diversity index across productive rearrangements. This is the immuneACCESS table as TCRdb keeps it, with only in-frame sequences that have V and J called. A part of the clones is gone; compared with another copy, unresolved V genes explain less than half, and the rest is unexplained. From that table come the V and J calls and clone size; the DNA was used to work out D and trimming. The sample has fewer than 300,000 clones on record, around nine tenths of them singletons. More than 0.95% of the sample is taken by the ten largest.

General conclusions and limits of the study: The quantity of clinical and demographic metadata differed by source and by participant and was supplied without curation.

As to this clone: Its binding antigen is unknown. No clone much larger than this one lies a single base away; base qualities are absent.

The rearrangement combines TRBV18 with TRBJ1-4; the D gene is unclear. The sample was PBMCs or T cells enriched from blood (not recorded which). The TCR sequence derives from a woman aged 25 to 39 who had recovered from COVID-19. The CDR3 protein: CASSPNFSQNEKLFF. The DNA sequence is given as TGTGCCAGCTCACCAAATTTCAGTCAGAATGAAAAACTGTTTTTT.